One sample yielded the 32 T cell receptor beta chains listed below, sequenced in a study of blood T cells in healthy people across ages. The authors ran a second PCR of roughly 7 to 11 cycles using a sample-barcoded 5' primer and a J-beta primer mix. TCRdb passed the 5' RACE reads through MiXCR, listing each CDR3 protein once. The table records 800,000 to 1,300,000 distinct CDR3 sequences, 25% of them present only once. These data were also filed under a second study, of T cells of mothers and their children.

The sample comprised blood. These receptors originate from a girl aged 2-10 years in good health.

The gene calls are TRBV10-1 and TRBJ2-1; a weak D match, TRBD2 (6 bases). V lost 3 bases to trimming and J lost 3 bases, with 9 bases between them. This CDR3 region has 14 residues. Germline V gene lookup returns CDR1 WNHNN and CDR2 SYGVQD (reference sequence). DNA of the CDR3: TGCGCCAGCAGTGATAGCGGCCTCTACAATGAGCAGTTCTTC. Residues: CASSDSGLYNEQFF.

V gene TRBV5-6 combines with J gene TRBJ2-7; D might be TRBD1 (6 bases). Per the germline V gene, CDR1 is SGHDT and CDR2 is YYEEEE. The CDR3 is made up of 14 amino acids. V shed 4 bases and J shed 3 bases, with 14 bases lying between them. CDR3: CASSPFQDSYEQYF. CDR3 DNA sequence: TGTGCCAGCAGCCCGTTTCAGGACAGCTACGAGCAGTACTTC. Full variable domain (rest looked up from reference TRBV5-6 and TRBJ2-7): DAGVTQSPTHLIKTRGQQVTLRCSPKSGHDTVSWYQQALGQGPQFIFQYYEEEERQRGNFPDRFSGHQFPNYSSELNVNALLLGDSALYLCASSPFQDSYEQYFGPGTRLTVT.

The genes are TRBV7-2 and TRBJ2-1, with TRBD1 matching 7 bases. The junction had 7 bases not matched to a gene; V was cut back by 1 base and J by 4 bases. This CDR3 spans 16 amino acids. CDR1 SGHTA and CDR2 FQGNSA come from the germline V gene. The CDR3 protein is CASSLGPRGYYNEQFF. In DNA form, the CDR3 reads TGTGCCAGCAGCTTAGGTCCCAGGGGGTATTACAATGAGCAGTTCTTC. Together with reference TRBV7-2 and TRBJ2-1, the CDR3 gives the full variable domain: GAGVSQSPSNKVTEKGKDVELRCDPISGHTALYWYRQSLGQGLEFLIYFQGNSAPDKSGLPSDRFSAERTGGSVSTLTIQRTQQEDSAVYLCASSLGPRGYYNEQFFGPGTRLTVL.

The chain is built from TRBV7-2 and TRBJ1-2, with unresolved D. The CDR3 is 14 residues long. Deletions cut 5 bases from V and 8 bases from J, with 18 bases between. CDR1 and CDR2 from the germline V gene are SGHTA and FQGNSA. CDR3 sequence: CASSPRGGGLGYTF. Here the CDR3 DNA reads TGTGCCAGCAGCCCTCGGGGTGGAGGCCTGGGCTACACCTTC.

J is TRBJ2-1 and V is TRBV20-1; D gene uncertain. This CDR3 spans 16 amino acids. The germline V and J ends were trimmed by 0 bases and 0 bases, with 12 bases remaining between them. Per germline, CDR1 DFQATT and CDR2 SNEGSKA (reference sequence). This chain's CDR3 is CSARDLKRSSYNEQFF. As DNA, the CDR3 is TGCAGTGCTAGAGATCTGAAGAGGTCCTCCTACAATGAGCAGTTCTTC.

The chain joins TRBV20-1 to TRBJ2-3; 7 bases align to TRBD2. CDR3 length: 14 residues. Germline trimming cut 2 bases from V and 0 bases from J; bases unmatched to any gene: 2. Germline V gene lookup returns CDR1 DFQATT and CDR2 SNEGSKA (reference sequence). The CDR3 nucleotides are TGCAGTGCTAGAAAAGCGGGAAGCACAGATACGCAGTATTTT. The encoded protein is CSARKAGSTDTQYF.

The chain has TRBV2 and TRBJ1-2; tentatively, D is TRBD1 (5 bases). The ends were cut back, 7 bases at V and 6 bases at J, with 12 bases in the middle. Germline assignment: CDR1 SNHLY and CDR2 FYNNEI. The CDR3 covers 12 residues. The CDR3: CASKGASDGYTF. The CDR3 DNA follows: TGTGCCAGCAAAGGGGCGTCCGATGGCTACACCTTC.

This clonotype was observed a handful of times. The V call is TRBV7-8, the J call TRBJ2-7; a weak D match, TRBD1 (6 bases). V was shortened by 2 bases and J by 0 bases, with 14 bases between the two germline ends. From germline, CDR1 is SGHVS and CDR2 FQNEAQ. The CDR3 totals 16 residues. The CDR3 loop is CASSLLPRDNSYEQYF. The CDR3 DNA reads as TGTGCCAGCAGCTTACTCCCCAGGGACAACTCCTACGAGCAGTACTTC.

CDR3 DNA: TGTGCCATCAGTGACCTCGAGACTCCTAAGCCATACGAGCAGTACTTC. Translated, it gives CAISDLETPKPYEQYF. J is TRBJ2-5 and V is TRBV10-3; D gene unclear. The end of the DNA is better explained by TRBJ2-7, so the J call may be wrong. The germline CDR1 and CDR2 sequences are ENHRY and SYGVKD. The CDR3 has 16 residues.

The V call is TRBV7-8, the J call TRBJ2-3; D is uncertain. V was pared by 2 bases and J by 0 bases, with 15 bases between. CDR3 size: 17 residues. CDR1 and CDR2 from the germline V gene are SGHVS and FQNEAQ. In DNA form, the CDR3 reads TGTGCCAGCAGCTTACGGACCCTCCTTACCAGCACAGATACGCAGTATTTT. This codes for CASSLRTLLTSTDTQYF.

The CDR3 nucleotides read TGTGCCAGCAGCGTAGGTGTGGGTACGGCCACAGATACGCAGTATTTT. This gives the protein CASSVGVGTATDTQYF. The chain has TRBV9 and TRBJ2-3; D is ambiguous. Germline-derived CDR1 and CDR2 are SGDLS and YYNGEE. CDR3 length equals 16 residues. Trimming took off 0 bases at V and 2 bases at J, with 13 bases between the two ends.

V is TRBV29-1 and J is TRBJ2-5; weak D call: TRBD2 (6 bases). The DNA end is more similar to TRBJ2-7, so the J call may be wrong. Germline V gene data show CDR1 as SQVTM and CDR2 as ANQGSEA. The length of the CDR3 is 13 residues. The CDR3 DNA reads TGCAGCGTTGTGGCGGGGCCTTCCCACGAGCAGTACTTC. Amino acids: CSVVAGPSHEQYF.

The sample holds a few counts of this clonotype. The rearrangement uses TRBV7-9 and TRBJ1-2, with D hard to call. V was cut by 1 base and J by 8 bases, with 8 bases left in between. Germline loops: CDR1 SEHNR, CDR2 FQNEAQ (reference sequence). The CDR3 has 12 amino acids. The CDR3 DNA is TGTGCCAGCAGCTTAGACCGCCAGGGCTACACCTTC. Residues: CASSLDRQGYTF.

This clonotype was seen a few times. The chain couples TRBV6-5 to TRBJ2-5, with 10 bases aligning to TRBD2. The ends lost 6 bases at V and 4 bases at J; junction bases unmatched: 2. Germline values: CDR1 MNHEY, CDR2 SVGAGI. This CDR3 comprises 13 residues. CDR3 residues: CASRAGGLETQYF. The CDR3 nucleotides are TGTGCCAGCAGAGCGGGGGGGCTAGAGACCCAGTACTTC.

The sample holds a few counts of this clonotype. The rearrangement uses TRBV20-1 and TRBJ1-4; a weak D match, TRBD1 (6 bases). CDR1 is DFQATT and CDR2 is SNEGSKA in the germline V gene (reference sequence). This CDR3 is built from 16 residues. Between the trimmed V and J ends, which lost 6 bases and 0 bases, there was a span of 17 bases. The CDR3 region has the DNA TGCAGTGCCCCTGAGGGGGGATCTGCAACTAATGAAAAACTGTTTTTT. It is translated as CSAPEGGSATNEKLFF.

The chain carries TRBV11-2 and TRBJ1-3, with D possibly TRBD1 on 5 matching bases. V was trimmed by 1 base and J by 2 bases, leaving 9 bases between them. This CDR3 spans 15 amino acids. Germline values: CDR1 SGHAT, CDR2 FQNNGV. The CDR3 reads CASSLGQQTGNTIYF. CDR3 coding DNA: TGTGCCAGCAGCTTAGGACAGCAAACTGGAAACACCATATATTTT.

V and J are TRBV14 and TRBJ1-2, with TRBD1 matching over 8 bases. This CDR3 contains 16 residues. Germline loops: CDR1 SGHDN, CDR2 FVKESK. J gave up 4 bases and V 3 bases, and 10 bases lay outside the gene matches. Here the CDR3 DNA reads TGTGCCAGCAGCCATCCCGGACAGGGAAAAAGCTATGGCTACACCTTC. It encodes CASSHPGQGKSYGYTF.

The rearrangement uses TRBV20-1 and TRBJ2-1, with 10 nucleotides matching TRBD2. The assigned J gene may be wrong: the sequence end matches TRBJ2-7 better. The CDR3 spans 15 residues. Germline V gene sequence: CDR1 DFQATT, CDR2 SNEGSKA (reference sequence). The CDR3 DNA sequence: TGCAGTGCTAGAACTAGCGGGGCTTTCCCCTACGAGCAGTACTTC. It encodes CSARTSGAFPYEQYF.

A few counts support this clonotype. The CDR3 sequence is CASTQKGDREGFMGAKNIQYF. CDR3 DNA: TGTGCCAGCACCCAAAAGGGGGACAGGGAAGGATTTATGGGAGCCAAAAACATTCAGTACTTC. J is TRBJ2-4 and V is TRBV7-9, with TRBD1 matching 9 bases. CDR3 length: 21 residues. V was pared by 7 bases and J by 0 bases, with 22 bases of the junction left unmatched. Looked up from germline, CDR1 is SEHNR and CDR2 is FQNEAQ (reference sequence).

The chain carries TRBV5-1 and TRBJ2-3; perhaps TRBD1 as D (7 bases). This CDR3 comprises 16 residues. Germline V gene lookup returns CDR1 SGHRS and CDR2 YFSETQ. Trimming removed 0 bases from V and 4 bases from J, with 15 bases in between. CDR3 region: CASSLAQGGEADTQYF. CDR3 coding DNA: TGCGCCAGCAGCTTGGCGCAGGGGGGAGAGGCAGATACGCAGTATTTT.

This clonotype was recorded a few times. The chain has TRBV4-1 and TRBJ2-1, with D maybe TRBD2 (5 bases). With 4 bases removed from V and 6 bases from J, the gap between germline ends came to 22 bases. Per the germline V gene, CDR1 is MGHRA and CDR2 is YSYEKL. The CDR3 consists of 17 residues. In DNA, the CDR3 is TGCGCCAGCAGCCTTACCTCCGGGGTTCGGACGATCAATGAGCAGTTCTTC. Its protein is CASSLTSGVRTINEQFF.

The chain links TRBV7-9 to TRBJ2-1, with a tentative D call TRBD1 (7 bases). V lost 3 bases, J lost 5 bases, and 17 bases lay in between. This CDR3 spans 16 amino acids. Per germline, CDR1 SEHNR and CDR2 FQNEAQ (reference sequence). The CDR3 sequence: CASSFVIGGGHNEQFF. The CDR3 nucleotides are TGTGCCAGCAGCTTTGTTATAGGAGGGGGCCACAATGAGCAGTTCTTC. The whole variable domain, remainder taken from reference TRBV7-9 and TRBJ2-1, is DTGVSQNPRHKITKRGQNVTFRCDPISEHNRLYWYRQTLGQGPEFLTYFQNEAQLEKSRLLSDRFSAERPKGSFSTLEIQRTEQGDSAMYLCASSFVIGGGHNEQFFGPGTRLTVL.

The V gene is TRBV19, the J gene TRBJ2-1; D tentatively reads TRBD1 or TRBD2 (5 bases each). This CDR3 comprises 13 residues. Germline CDR1 LNHDA, CDR2 SQIVND (reference sequence). Trimming left V 9 bases short and J 2 bases short, with 11 bases between. CDR3 sequence reads: CASGAPPYNEQFF. The CDR3 nucleotides are TGTGCCAGCGGGGCGCCTCCCTACAATGAGCAGTTCTTC.

The chain combines TRBV7-9 with TRBJ2-5; D perhaps matches TRBD1 (6 bases). The end of the DNA is better explained by TRBJ2-7, so the J call may be wrong. Looked up from germline, CDR1 is SEHNR and CDR2 is FQNEAQ (reference sequence). CDR3 length: 11 residues. The CDR3 region is CASAGQYEQYF. CDR3 coding DNA: TGTGCCAGCGCCGGACAGTACGAGCAGTACTTC.

This rearrangement joins TRBV9 to TRBJ1-2; weak D call: TRBD1 (5 bases). Trimming shortened V by 7 bases and J by 3 bases, and 13 bases separated the two germline ends. Germline-derived CDR1 and CDR2 are SGDLS and YYNGEE. This CDR3 is built from 13 residues. Here the CDR3 reads CASRGIGDYGYTF. The CDR3 nucleotides read TGTGCCAGCCGGGGAATAGGGGACTATGGCTACACCTTC.

Only a few counts were recorded for this clonotype. The chain joins TRBV20-1 to TRBJ2-4; the match to TRBD1 covers 7 bases. Germline V gives CDR1 DFQATT, CDR2 SNEGSKA (reference sequence). The length of the CDR3 is 14 residues. V was pared by 3 bases and J by 5 bases, with 7 bases of the junction left unmatched. CDR3 sequence reads: CSASYRGNQNIQYF. CDR3 bases: TGCAGTGCTAGTTACAGGGGTAACCAAAACATTCAGTACTTC.

This chain connects TRBV12-3 or TRBV12-4 to TRBJ2-5; a weak D match, TRBD2 (6 bases). V was cut by 3 bases and J by 1 base, with 12 bases left in between. The CDR3 covers 15 residues. CDR3 bases: TGTGCCAGCAGTTTTGGGGACGGGGGCCAAGAGACCCAGTACTTC. Translating it yields CASSFGDGGQETQYF.

This clonotype has ten or more counts. This rearrangement joins TRBV20-1 to TRBJ2-7; the D is unclear. Trimming took off 3 bases at V and 0 bases at J, with 9 bases between the two ends. CDR1 and CDR2 (germline): DFQATT, SNEGSKA (reference sequence). This CDR3 is 13 amino acids long. The CDR3 here is CSASDTYSYEQYF. The CDR3 nucleotides are TGCAGTGCTAGTGACACCTACTCCTACGAGCAGTACTTC.

A few counts support this clonotype. The chain joins TRBV28 to TRBJ2-2; D is undetermined. Trimming pared 8 bases from V and 4 bases from J, leaving 11 bases between. The CDR3 extends over 13 amino acids. Per germline, CDR1 MDHEN and CDR2 SYDVKM. CDR3 bases: TGTGCCAGCCAAAGGACCAGCACCGGGGAGCTGTTTTTT. Translation: CASQRTSTGELFF.

This rearrangement joins TRBV7-3 to TRBJ2-7; D unclear. The V end was cut by 5 bases, the J end by 3 bases, with 23 bases between. The CDR3 has 17 residues. Per germline, CDR1 SGHTA and CDR2 FQGTGA. CDR3: CASSPGPVTSTVYEQYF. CDR3 nucleotides: TGTGCCAGCAGCCCAGGTCCGGTCACGTCGACTGTCTACGAGCAGTACTTC.

For the CDR3, the DNA is TGTGCCAGCTCATCTACCGATGGGAGAAACGAGCAGTACTTC. Translated, it gives CASSSTDGRNEQYF. J is TRBJ2-7 and V is TRBV18; D might be TRBD2 (5 bases). Germline loops: CDR1 KGHSH, CDR2 LQKENI. V was pared by 5 bases and J by 5 bases, with 16 bases between. The length of the CDR3 is 14 residues.

Comment on this clonotype: The missing conserved phenylalanine or tryptophan at the end of this CDR3 makes a read error likely. V usage is TRBV7-8 and J usage is TRBJ2-4, with TRBD2 matching 9 bases. Trimming removed 0 bases from V and 9 bases from J; junction bases left unmatched: 9. CDR1 and CDR2 from the germline V gene are SGHVS and FQNEAQ. The CDR3 contains 16 residues. CDR3 region: CASSLAAAGGSGIQYL. The DNA for the CDR3 is TGTGCCAGCAGCTTAGCGGCAGCGGGAGGTAGCGGCATTCAGTACCTC.